This TCR beta chain was identified in a study of blood T cell repertoires in COVID-19. Original handling: Counts of nucleated cells, estimated from reference gene primer amplification, were obtained. Only in-frame clones appear in the TCRdb table, and some are missing; sequencing was by immunoSEQ multiplex PCR. V and J calls and clone size are as listed in that table; D and trimming were resolved from the DNA. The sample includes some 160,000 clones, about 80% of them seen just once. Germline assignment: CDR1 MNHNS and CDR2 SASEGT. The CDR3 has 15 amino acids. V was trimmed by 2 bases and J by 0 bases, leaving 10 bases between them.

Sequences were obtained from peripheral blood. The sequence was obtained from a woman older than 75 with acute or convalescent COVID-19. The chain combines TRBV6-1 with TRBJ1-2, with D possibly TRBD1 on 6 matching bases. The CDR3 nucleotides are TGTGCCAGCAGTGAATGGGGGCTCTCTAACTATGGCTACACCTTC. This gives the protein CASSEWGLSNYGYTF.